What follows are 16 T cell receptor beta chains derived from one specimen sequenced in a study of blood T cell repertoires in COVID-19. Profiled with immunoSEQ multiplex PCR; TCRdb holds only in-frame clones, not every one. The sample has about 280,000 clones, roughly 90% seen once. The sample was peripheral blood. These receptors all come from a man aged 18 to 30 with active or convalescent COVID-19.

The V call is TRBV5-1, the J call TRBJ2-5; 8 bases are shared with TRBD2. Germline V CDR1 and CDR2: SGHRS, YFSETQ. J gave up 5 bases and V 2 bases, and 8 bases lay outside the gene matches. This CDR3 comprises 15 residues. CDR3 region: CASSLSAGEVETQYF. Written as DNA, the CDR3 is TGCGCCAGCAGCTTATCAGCGGGGGAGGTGGAGACCCAGTACTTC.

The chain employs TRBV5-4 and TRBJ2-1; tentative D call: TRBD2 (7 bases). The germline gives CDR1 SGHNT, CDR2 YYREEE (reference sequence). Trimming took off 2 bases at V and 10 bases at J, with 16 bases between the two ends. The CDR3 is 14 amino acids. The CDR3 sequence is CASSFEGGPTEQFF. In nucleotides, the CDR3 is TGTGCCAGCAGCTTCGAGGGGGGGCCTACGGAGCAGTTCTTC.

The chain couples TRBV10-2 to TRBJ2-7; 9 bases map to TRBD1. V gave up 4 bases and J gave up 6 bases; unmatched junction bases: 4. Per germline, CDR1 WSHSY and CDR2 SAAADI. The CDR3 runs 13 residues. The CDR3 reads CASSGGTGTEQYF. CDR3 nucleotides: TGCGCCAGCAGTGGGGGGACAGGGACCGAGCAGTACTTC.

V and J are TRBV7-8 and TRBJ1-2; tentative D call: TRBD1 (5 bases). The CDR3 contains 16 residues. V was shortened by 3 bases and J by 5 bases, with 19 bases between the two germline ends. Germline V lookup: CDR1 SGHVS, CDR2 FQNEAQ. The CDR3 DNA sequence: TGTGCCAGCAGCTTCCTCCGGTTGGCAGGGCAGTATGGCTACACCTTC. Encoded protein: CASSFLRLAGQYGYTF.

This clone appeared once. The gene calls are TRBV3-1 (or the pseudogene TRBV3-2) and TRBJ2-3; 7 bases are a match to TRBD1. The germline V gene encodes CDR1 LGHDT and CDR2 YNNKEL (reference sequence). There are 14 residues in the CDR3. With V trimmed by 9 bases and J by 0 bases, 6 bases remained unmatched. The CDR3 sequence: CARSGQTSTDTQYF. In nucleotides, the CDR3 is TGTGCCAGGTCGGGACAGACTAGCACAGATACGCAGTATTTT.

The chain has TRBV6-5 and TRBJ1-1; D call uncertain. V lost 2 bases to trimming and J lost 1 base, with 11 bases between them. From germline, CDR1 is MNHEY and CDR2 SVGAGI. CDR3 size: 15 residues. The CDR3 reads CASSYRSKSNTEAFF. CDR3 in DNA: TGTGCCAGCAGTTACCGGTCCAAATCGAACACTGAAGCTTTCTTT.

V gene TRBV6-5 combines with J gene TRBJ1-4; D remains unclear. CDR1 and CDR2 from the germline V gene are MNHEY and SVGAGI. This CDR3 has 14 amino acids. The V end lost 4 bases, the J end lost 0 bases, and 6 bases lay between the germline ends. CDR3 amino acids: CASSSGATNEKLFF. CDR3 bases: TGTGCCAGCAGTTCGGGTGCAACTAATGAAAAACTGTTTTTT.

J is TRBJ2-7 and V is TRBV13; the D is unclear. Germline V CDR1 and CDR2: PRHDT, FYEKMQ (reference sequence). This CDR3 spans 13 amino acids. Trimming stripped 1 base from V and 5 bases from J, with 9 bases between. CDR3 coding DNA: TGTGCCAGCAGCTTAGTTGGCGGAAACGAGCAGTACTTC. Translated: CASSLVGGNEQYF.

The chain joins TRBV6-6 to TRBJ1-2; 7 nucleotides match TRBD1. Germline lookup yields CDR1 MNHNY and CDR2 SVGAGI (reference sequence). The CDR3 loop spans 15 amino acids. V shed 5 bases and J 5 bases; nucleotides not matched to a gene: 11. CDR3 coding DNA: TGTGCCAGCAGTCCTTCCGGGACAGCTTATTATGGCTACACCTTC. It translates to CASSPSGTAYYGYTF.

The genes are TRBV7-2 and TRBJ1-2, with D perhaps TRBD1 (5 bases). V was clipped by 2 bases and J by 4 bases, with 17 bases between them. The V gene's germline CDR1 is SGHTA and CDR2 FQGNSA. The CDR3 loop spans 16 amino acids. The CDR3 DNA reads TGTGCCAGCAGCTTACGCGGCGGTGACAGCGCCTATGGCTACACCTTC. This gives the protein CASSLRGGDSAYGYTF.

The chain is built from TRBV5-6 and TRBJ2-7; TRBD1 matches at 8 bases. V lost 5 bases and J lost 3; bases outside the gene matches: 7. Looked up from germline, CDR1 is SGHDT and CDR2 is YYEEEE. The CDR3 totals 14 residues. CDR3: CASSFGTGNYEQYF. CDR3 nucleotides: TGTGCCAGCAGTTTTGGGACAGGCAACTACGAGCAGTACTTC. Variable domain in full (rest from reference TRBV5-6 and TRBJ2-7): DAGVTQSPTHLIKTRGQQVTLRCSPKSGHDTVSWYQQALGQGPQFIFQYYEEEERQRGNFPDRFSGHQFPNYSSELNVNALLLGDSALYLCASSFGTGNYEQYFGPGTRLTVT.

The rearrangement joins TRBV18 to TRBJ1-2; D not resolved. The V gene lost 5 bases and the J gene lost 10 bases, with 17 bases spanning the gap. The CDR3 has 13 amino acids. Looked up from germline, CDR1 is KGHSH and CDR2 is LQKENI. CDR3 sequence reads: CASSGGGADVYTF. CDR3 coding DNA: TGTGCCAGCTCAGGTGGAGGCGCGGATGTCTACACCTTC.

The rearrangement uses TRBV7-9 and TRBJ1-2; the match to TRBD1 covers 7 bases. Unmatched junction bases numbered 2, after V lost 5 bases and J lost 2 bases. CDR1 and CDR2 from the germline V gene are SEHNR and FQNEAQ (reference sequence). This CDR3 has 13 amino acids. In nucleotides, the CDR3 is TGTGCCAGCAGCATGGGACAGAACTATGGCTACACCTTC. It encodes CASSMGQNYGYTF.

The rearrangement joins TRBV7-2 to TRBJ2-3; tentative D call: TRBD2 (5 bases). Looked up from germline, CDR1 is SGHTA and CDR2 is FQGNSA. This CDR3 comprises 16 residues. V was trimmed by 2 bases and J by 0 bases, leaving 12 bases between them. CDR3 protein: CASSLTGLGSTDTQYF. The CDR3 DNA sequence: TGTGCCAGCAGCTTAACTGGACTGGGCAGCACAGATACGCAGTATTTT.

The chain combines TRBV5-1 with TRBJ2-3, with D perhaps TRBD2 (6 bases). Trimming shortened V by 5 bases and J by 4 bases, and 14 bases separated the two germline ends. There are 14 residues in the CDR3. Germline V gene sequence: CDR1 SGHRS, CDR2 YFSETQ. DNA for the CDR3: TGCGCCAGCAGAGGAGGTGGAGGGGCAGATACGCAGTATTTT. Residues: CASRGGGGADTQYF.

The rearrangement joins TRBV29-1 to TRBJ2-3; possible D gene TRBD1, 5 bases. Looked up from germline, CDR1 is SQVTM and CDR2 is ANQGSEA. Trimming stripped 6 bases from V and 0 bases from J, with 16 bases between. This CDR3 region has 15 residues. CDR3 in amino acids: CSVMDAGKSTDTQYF. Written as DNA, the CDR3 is TGCAGCGTCATGGATGCAGGGAAGAGCACAGATACGCAGTATTTT.